This entry is about one T cell receptor beta chain. Its antigen remains unknown. The sample originates from a study of T-cell memory formation after mild COVID-19. As for the study in general: TCR clusters showed largely donor specificity. Whole-study findings and limits: Certain responding clones were present in pre-infection memory, suggesting participation of cross-reactive memory. The authors left the SARS-CoV-2 specificity of second-wave clones peaking on day 37 unconfirmed.

From the 5' RACE reads, TCRdb called clonotypes with MiXCR, one entry per CDR3 protein. This table has hundreds of thousands of distinct CDR3 sequences, about 20% appearing once. This CDR3 spans 16 amino acids. Trimming took off 5 bases at V and 0 bases at J, with 16 bases between the two ends. The gene calls are TRBV12-3 or TRBV12-4 and TRBJ1-2; D gene unclear. The sequenced material came from PBMCs or a T cell subset sorted from them (not recorded which). The TCR comes from an adult woman who had mild COVID-19 (a few samples of this study predate the infection). Cell type and time point are not known. In nucleotides, the CDR3 is TGTGCCAGCAGTCCAAATGGACGGCCCTCTAACTATGGCTACACCTTC. It yields the protein CASSPNGRPSNYGYTF.